This entry concerns a single T cell receptor (beta chain). This record comes from a study of OX40 agonist ivuxolimab in advanced cancers. The CDR3 is made up of 17 amino acids. V shed 4 bases and J shed 5 bases, with 23 bases lying between them. The germline V gene has CDR1 SGHDN and CDR2 FVKESK. The assay was immunoSEQ multiplex PCR, and TCRdb's table has in-frame clones only and misses some. The sample has tens of thousands of clones; 80% to 90% are singletons. This sequence joins TRBV14 and TRBJ1-2, with D possibly matching TRBD1 (6 bases). The material was CD4+ or CD8+ T cells sorted from blood, obtained in a trial of the OX40 agonist ivuxolimab. The origin of this receptor is an adult with an advanced solid tumor such as melanoma, head and neck, liver or kidney cancer. CDR3 in amino acids: CASSRPSGPGGLYGYTF. In DNA, the CDR3 is TGTGCCAGCAGCCGGCCCTCGGGCCCGGGGGGGCTTTATGGCTACACCTTC.